Listed here are 9 T cell receptor beta chains from one sample, sequenced in a study of blood T cell repertoires in COVID-19. TCRdb's copy holds only in-frame clones and misses some; the assay was immunoSEQ multiplex PCR. The sample consists of fewer than 85,000 clones, around nine tenths of them appearing once. Sequencing used peripheral blood. The origin of the receptors is a man aged 60 to 75 with acute or convalescent COVID-19.

This chain connects TRBV6-5 to TRBJ1-1; D gene ambiguous. In germline, CDR1 is MNHEY, CDR2 SVGAGI. The V gene lost 0 bases and the J gene lost 6 bases, with 14 bases spanning the gap. The CDR3 is 15 residues long. The CDR3 nucleotides read TGTGCCAGCAGTTACTCACCAGCGGCAGGACCTGAAGCTTTCTTT. Its translation is CASSYSPAAGPEAFF.

The CDR3 spells CASSPLLTGGVYNEQFF. In DNA form, the CDR3 reads TGTGCCAGCAGTCCCCTACTGACAGGGGGCGTTTACAATGAGCAGTTCTTC. The chain carries TRBV25-1 and TRBJ2-1; 10 bases map to TRBD1. Germline V gene lookup returns CDR1 MGHDK and CDR2 SYGVNS. This CDR3 spans 17 amino acids. The trim removed 5 bases at V and 4 bases at J, leaving 11 bases unmatched.

The chain employs TRBV19 and TRBJ1-2; 9 positions match TRBD1. The CDR3 has 16 amino acids. The V gene end was trimmed by 5 bases and the J gene end by 0 bases; junction bases not matched to a gene: 7. Germline V gene sequence: CDR1 LNHDA, CDR2 SQIVND (reference sequence). The CDR3 region has the DNA TGTGCCAGTAGTCGGACAGGGGAACCAACTAACTATGGCTACACCTTC. As protein: CASSRTGEPTNYGYTF.

This clone was seen just once. This rearrangement joins TRBV5-1 to TRBJ1-5; 10 bases align to TRBD1. Germline V gene lookup returns CDR1 SGHRS and CDR2 YFSETQ. The length of the CDR3 is 14 residues. The V segment lost 5 bases and the J segment 7 bases; nucleotides outside the gene matches: 6. The CDR3: CASSLGQGGQPQHF. DNA of the CDR3: TGCGCCAGCAGTCTAGGACAGGGGGGACAGCCCCAGCATTTT. The full variable domain, its missing parts supplied by reference TRBV5-1 and TRBJ1-5, is KAGVTQTPRYLIKTRGQQVTLSCSPISGHRSVSWYQQTPGQGLQFLFEYFSETQRNKGNFPGRFSGRQFSNSRSEMNVSTLELGDSALYLCASSLGQGGQPQHFGDGTRLSIL.

This sequence joins TRBV4-3 and TRBJ1-1, with a weak D call TRBD1 (5 bases). The germline CDR1 and CDR2 sequences are LGHNA and YSLEER. The CDR3 covers 16 residues. V lost 4 bases to trimming and J lost 1 base, with 16 bases between them. The chain's CDR3 is CASSPAGVGGNTEAFF. The CDR3 region has the DNA TGCGCCAGCAGCCCGGCGGGGGTGGGGGGGAACACTGAAGCTTTCTTT.

The chain couples TRBV30 to TRBJ1-1; tentative D call: TRBD1 (5 bases). The CDR3 runs to 14 residues. Trimming stripped 0 bases from V and 5 bases from J, with 13 bases between. Germline V gene lookup returns CDR1 GTSNPN and CDR2 SVGIG (reference sequence). The CDR3 is CAWSVGGAGTEAFF. The CDR3 bases are TGTGCCTGGAGTGTAGGCGGGGCAGGGACTGAAGCTTTCTTT.

The chain recombines TRBV7-2 with TRBJ2-3, with 9 bases that match TRBD2. V was pared by 0 bases and J by 1 base, with 5 bases of the junction left unmatched. The germline V gene encodes CDR1 SGHTA and CDR2 FQGNSA. The CDR3 contains 17 residues. For the CDR3, the DNA is TGTGCCAGCAGCTTAGCTCCTGGCGGGGGGGGCACAGATACGCAGTATTTT. Translating it yields CASSLAPGGGGTDTQYF.

The chain combines TRBV2 with TRBJ1-3, with D unclear. V was clipped by 3 bases and J by 0 bases, with 9 bases between them. The CDR3 consists of 15 residues. The germline CDR1 and CDR2 sequences are SNHLY and FYNNEI. The CDR3 nucleotides read TGTGCCAGCAGTGACAGTCTGCTCTCTGGAAACACCATATATTTT. Translated: CASSDSLLSGNTIYF.

The J gene is TRBJ2-7, the V gene TRBV10-3; 7 bases match TRBD1. The CDR3 covers 14 residues. V lost 8 bases to trimming and J lost 1 base; unmatched junction nucleotides: 8. From germline, CDR1 is ENHRY and CDR2 SYGVKD. The CDR3 sequence is CAIGIDRASYEQYF. CDR3 nucleotides: TGTGCCATCGGAATTGACAGGGCTTCCTACGAGCAGTACTTC.